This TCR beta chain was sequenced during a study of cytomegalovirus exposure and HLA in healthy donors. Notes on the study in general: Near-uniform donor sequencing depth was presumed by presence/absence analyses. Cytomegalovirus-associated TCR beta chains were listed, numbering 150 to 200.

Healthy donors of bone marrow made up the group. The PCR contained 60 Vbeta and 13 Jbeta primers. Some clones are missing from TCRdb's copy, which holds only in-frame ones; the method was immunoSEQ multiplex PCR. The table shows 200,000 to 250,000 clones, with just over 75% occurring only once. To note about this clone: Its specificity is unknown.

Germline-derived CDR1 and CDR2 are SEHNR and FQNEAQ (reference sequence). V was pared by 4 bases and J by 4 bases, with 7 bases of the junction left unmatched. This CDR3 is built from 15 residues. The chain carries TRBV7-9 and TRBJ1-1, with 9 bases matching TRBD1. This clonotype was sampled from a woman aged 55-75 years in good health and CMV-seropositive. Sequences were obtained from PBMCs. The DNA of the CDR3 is TGTGCCAGCAGCTCACAGGGGGCTCTGGGCACTGAAGCTTTCTTT. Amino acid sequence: CASSSQGALGTEAFF.